The entry below gives a single T cell receptor (beta chain) sequence along with its context. This sample is drawn from a study of T cells in localized non-small cell lung cancer. Using immunoSEQ multiplex PCR, the repertoire was profiled, and TCRdb retains in-frame clones only, with some absent. The repertoire includes 21,000 or so clones, approximately 86% of them detected once, and roughly 29% sits in the top ten. This CDR3 is built from 14 residues. Germline-derived CDR1 and CDR2 are SGHRS and YFSETQ. Trimming shortened V by 4 bases and J by 5 bases, and 12 bases separated the two germline ends. Here the sequenced sample was peripheral blood mononuclear cells, taken before any cancer treatment. This TCR was recovered from a male donor at least 60 years old with stage II lung adenocarcinoma. The chain joins TRBV5-1 to TRBJ2-2; possibly TRBD1 for D (6 bases). The CDR3 region is CASSRDIMTGELFF. CDR3 coding DNA: TGCGCCAGCAGCCGGGACATTATGACCGGGGAGCTGTTTTTT.